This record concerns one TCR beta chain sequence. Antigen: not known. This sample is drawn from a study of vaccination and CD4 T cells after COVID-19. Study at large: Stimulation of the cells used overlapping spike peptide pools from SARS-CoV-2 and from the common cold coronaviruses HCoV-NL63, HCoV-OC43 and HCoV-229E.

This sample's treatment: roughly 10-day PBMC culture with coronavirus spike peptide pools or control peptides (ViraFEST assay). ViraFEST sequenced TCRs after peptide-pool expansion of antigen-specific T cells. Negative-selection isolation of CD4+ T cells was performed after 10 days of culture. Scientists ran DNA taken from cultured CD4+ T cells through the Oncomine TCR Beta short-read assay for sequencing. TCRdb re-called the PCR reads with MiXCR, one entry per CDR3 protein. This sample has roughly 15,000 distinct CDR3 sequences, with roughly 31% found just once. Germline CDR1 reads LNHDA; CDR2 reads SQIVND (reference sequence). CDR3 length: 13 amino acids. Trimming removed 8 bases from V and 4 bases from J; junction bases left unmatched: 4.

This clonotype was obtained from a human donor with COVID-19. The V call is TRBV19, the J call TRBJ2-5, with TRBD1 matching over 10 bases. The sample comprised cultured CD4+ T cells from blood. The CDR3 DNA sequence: TGTGCCAGTGGACAGGGGGATGGAGAGACCCAGTACTTC. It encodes CASGQGDGETQYF. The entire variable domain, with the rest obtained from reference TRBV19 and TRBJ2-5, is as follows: DGGITQSPKYLFRKEGQNVTLSCEQNLNHDAMYWYRQDPGQGLRLIYYSQIVNDFQKGDIAEGYSVSREKKESFPLTVTSAQKNPTAFYLCASGQGDGETQYFGPGTRLLVL.